What follows are 15 T cell receptor beta chains derived from one specimen sequenced in a study of T cells expressing NK-cell markers. TCRdb reprocessed the 5' RACE reads and keeps a single row for each CDR3 protein, giving no DNA. In total, the table holds some 340,000 distinct CDR3 sequences. Sequencing used blood T cells: a sorted CD56 or NKG2C T cell subset, CD4+ or CD8+ T cells, or bulk PBMC T cells (not recorded which). The receptors here all came from a man aged 18-75 years in good health.

The rearrangement links TRBV9 to TRBJ1-1; TCRdb picks TRBD1, but there is no DNA to check that call. This CDR3 region has 18 residues. Germline-derived CDR1 and CDR2 are SGDLS and YYNGEE. CDR3 protein: CASSVGSSGTGVRTEAFF.

The CDR3 sequence is CASSQGDFRELFF. This chain connects TRBV3-1 to TRBJ2-2. This CDR3 comprises 13 residues. Germline CDR1 is LGHDT and CDR2 is YNNKEL (reference sequence).

The chain has TRBV5-1 and TRBJ2-5; absent DNA, TCRdb's TRBD1 call cannot be checked. This CDR3 spans 14 amino acids. Germline V gene sequence: CDR1 SGHRS, CDR2 YFSETQ. CDR3 amino acids: CASSYSEGYETQYF. Complete variable domain (other parts from reference TRBV5-1 and TRBJ2-5): KAGVTQTPRYLIKTRGQQVTLSCSPISGHRSVSWYQQTPGQGLQFLFEYFSETQRNKGNFPGRFSGRQFSNSRSEMNVSTLELGDSALYLCASSYSEGYETQYFGPGTRLLVL.

The chain couples TRBV29-1 to TRBJ2-1; as DNA is missing, the TRBD2 call by TCRdb cannot be tested. Germline V lookup: CDR1 SQVTM, CDR2 ANQGSEA. The CDR3 loop spans 19 amino acids. The CDR3 is CSVGSQLAGGKPTYNEQFF.

The chain carries TRBV7-2 and TRBJ1-1. The germline V gene has CDR1 SGHTA and CDR2 FQGNSA. The CDR3 spans 14 residues. CDR3 region: CASSFLGRDTEAFF. The full variable domain, completed using reference TRBV7-2 and TRBJ1-1, is GAGVSQSPSNKVTEKGKDVELRCDPISGHTALYWYRQSLGQGLEFLIYFQGNSAPDKSGLPSDRFSAERTGGSVSTLTIQRTQQEDSAVYLCASSFLGRDTEAFFGQGTRLTVV.

The CDR3 sequence: CAISEGQRTDTQYF. This chain connects TRBV10-3 to TRBJ2-3; TCRdb designates TRBD1, a call that cannot be tested without DNA. In germline, CDR1 is ENHRY, CDR2 SYGVKD. The CDR3 is made up of 14 amino acids.

The genes are TRBV12-3 or TRBV12-4 and TRBJ1-5; TCRdb designates TRBD1, a call that cannot be tested without DNA. The CDR3 runs 15 residues. CDR3 in amino acids: CASKSGFVSNQPQHF.

The chain employs TRBV4-2 and TRBJ2-7; TCRdb calls TRBD1, which cannot be checked without DNA. Per germline, CDR1 LGHNA and CDR2 YNFKEQ. The CDR3 is 14 residues long. This CDR3 reads CASSQEDRGPKQYF.

The chain is built from TRBV28 and TRBJ2-2; checking the TCRdb D call of TRBD2 is not possible without DNA. The CDR3 consists of 13 residues. Germline V CDR1 and CDR2: MDHEN, SYDVKM. This CDR3 reads CASRKYRTGELFF.

The rearrangement links TRBV7-9 to TRBJ2-6. Germline CDR1 reads SEHNR; CDR2 reads FQNEAQ (reference sequence). This CDR3 contains 16 residues. The CDR3 is CASSFETISGANVLTF.

The rearrangement links TRBV12-3 or TRBV12-4 to TRBJ1-5; the D call of TRBD1 rests on TCRdb alone, since no DNA is present to check it. The CDR3 runs 15 residues. CDR3 region: CASRAAGYSNQPQHF.

CDR3 residues: CAIGERGTPTDTQYF. This chain links TRBV10-3 with TRBJ2-3; TCRdb returns TRBD1, unconfirmable since there is no DNA. Germline assignment: CDR1 ENHRY and CDR2 SYGVKD. The CDR3 runs 15 residues.

V is TRBV9 and J is TRBJ2-3; TCRdb selects TRBD2, and the lack of DNA leaves this call unchecked. Looked up from germline, CDR1 is SGDLS and CDR2 is YYNGEE. The CDR3 extends over 20 amino acids. This chain's CDR3 is CASSVSPSGGSSGATDTQYF.

V is TRBV6-1 and J is TRBJ1-5; with no DNA, the TCRdb D assignment of TRBD1 cannot be verified. Germline V gene lookup returns CDR1 MNHNS and CDR2 SASEGT. This CDR3 contains 14 residues. This CDR3 is CASNVQGAGQPQHF.

The rearrangement links TRBV18 to TRBJ2-7; TCRdb's assignment of TRBD1 cannot be checked, as there is no DNA. This CDR3 has 14 residues. The germline CDR1 and CDR2 sequences are KGHSH and LQKENI. CDR3 sequence: CASSPSAHQYEQYF.